This TCR beta chain was sequenced in a study of blood T cell repertoires in COVID-19 (dated by TCRdb to the early 2020s). With regard to the full study: Samples covering the acute and convalescent phases of COVID-19 were provided by collaborators in the United States, Italy and Spain. The repertoires were released in a freely available public database meant as a resource for research on the immune response to SARS-CoV-2. The samples were drawn from the first 160 participants of the ongoing ImmuneRACE study and from 1,254 subjects provided by 6 global collaborators. A de-identified subject ID, COVID-19 status, age in years and sex were almost always included in the sample metadata. The material from the prospective study consisted of cDNA or gDNA derived from T cells, B-cell-depleted T cells, or PBMCs. The dataset comprised deeply sampled blood TCRbeta repertoires from subjects exposed to, actively infected with, or recovered from COVID-19. Where available, HLA class I and class II types were taken from metadata supplied by the sample provider and were not determined by assay-based typing. Study-wide conclusions, independent of this receptor: The amount of clinical and demographic metadata varied by source and participant and was provided uncurated.

Each collaborating institution followed its own protocols to collect whole blood in K2EDTA tubes. For TCRbeta analysis, collaborator samples were shipped as frozen whole blood, as isolated PBMCs, or as DNA extracted from either sample type. As concerns this clone: No antigen is known for it. No base-level quality is on record; no much larger clone is a single base apart.

Sequences SEHNR (CDR1) and FQNEAQ (CDR2) are obtained from the germline V gene (reference sequence). The CDR3 holds 16 amino acids from the cysteine to the phenylalanine. Only the CDR3 DNA stays, 48 bases, in frame from base 1. Trimming costs V 5 bases and J 1 base, and their ends lie 17 bases apart. TCRbeta CDR3 regions were amplified from genomic DNA using the immunoSEQ Assay, a bias-controlled multiplex PCR. The paper's processing steps were these. Within the assay, amplification of reference gene primers was used to estimate how many nucleated cells each sample contained. To quantify the absolute abundance of each unique TCRbeta CDR3 rearrangement, sequence reads were collapsed and filtered. For each sample, productive Simpson clonality was calculated as the square root of Simpson's diversity index over productive rearrangements. TCRdb carries this immuneACCESS record with in-frame sequences only. Its versions omit some clonotypes, under half of them owing to an unresolved V gene in the studies checked, with the rest unexplained. V and J calls and clone size follow that table, whereas D and trimming were derived from the DNA. In all, the sample holds a few hundred thousand clones, and approximately 90% of those were seen once. The ten largest clones represent about 12% of the sample.

Recombination linked TRBV7-9 to TRBJ1-1; tentative D gene TRBD1, with 5 bases matching. The sequenced sample consisted of peripheral blood. The TCR was taken from a woman aged 55 to 70 with acute or convalescent COVID-19. In nucleotide form, the sequence is TGTGCCAGCAGCCAAACCCTTCAGGGCAGGAACACTGAAGCTTTCTTT. It translates to CASSQTLQGRNTEAFF.